The sequence of this TCR beta chain was determined in a study of T cell responses to AZD1222 COVID-19 vaccine listed by TCRdb under 2021. A note on the overall study: AZD1222 recipients whose second dose came at about 4 weeks and those whose second dose came at about 12 weeks were combined into one group, since spike-specific TCR depth and breadth did not differ between the two schedules. A total of roughly 240 trial participants underwent TCR sequencing, of whom 207 received two doses of AZD1222 and 26 received two doses of the MenACWY control vaccine. Enrollment into the trials was organized by age into subgroups of 18-55, 56-69 and 70-plus years, and those subgroups contained approximately 150, 30 and 60 TCR-sequenced participants, respectively.

Overall study outcomes, separate from this receptor: After two AZD1222 doses, spike-specific TCR breadth and depth were significantly higher than at day 0 and than in MenACWY recipients. Reportedly, close to half of the unique spike-specific TCRs recognized epitopes lying outside the regions that are mutated in the B.1.351 and B.1.1.7 variants. The 56-69-year group was small, and its depth increase did not reach significance, likely because of low power. Only a handful of AZD1222 recipients were SARS-CoV-2 seropositive at baseline, limiting conclusions about previously exposed vaccinees. The whole spike protein was spanned by vaccine-associated CD4 TCRs, and dominant responses were seen in regions 160-218 and 743-854. Participants were mostly white British and included more females than males, and it was suggested by the authors that clonal diversity may have been underestimated. Because no day 14 peak-response samples were available, repertoires were characterized only after the peak T cell response.

To note about this clone: The antigen this receptor binds is unknown. The sample holds no much larger clone one base away, and base qualities are not on file.

Per the publication, the time point label means: baseline before first vaccination. Vaccinee samples were obtained from the UK trials COV001 and COV002, which included a single-blind randomized controlled phase 2/3 trial of AZD1222 (ChAdOx1 nCoV-19) in healthy adults. For TCRbeta chain sequencing, PBMC samples were collected from trial participants at day 0 and at day 28 after the second dose. The CDR3 regions of human TCRbeta chains were analyzed by immunosequencing. Concerning the study's data processing: TCRs in the repertoires were matched against a reference library of SARS-CoV-2-specific TCRs that had been generated with the MIRA antigen-specificity platform. Breadth was defined as the fraction of unique TCRs that were SARS-CoV-2-associated, and depth was defined as the fraction of total T cells that were SARS-CoV-2-associated. Using the MIRA data, each spike-specific TCR was assigned both to the spike region to which the TCR was reactive and to a CD4 or CD8 class. Log10-transformed breadth and depth values were compared by one-way ANOVA with Sidak's multiple comparisons tests. TCRdb's version of the immuneACCESS table is confined to in-frame rearrangements and falls short of the full clone set. An unresolved V gene accounts for under half of the shortfall where checked; the remainder is of unknown origin. V, J and clone size are those of that table, while D and trimming were read from the DNA. This sample lists 100,000 or so clones; 80% to 90% were detected once. The ten biggest clones cover 15% to 20% of the sample.

A distance of 16 bases separates the germline ends of V and J, which lose 5 bases and 3 bases respectively. From cysteine to phenylalanine, the CDR3 is 16 amino acids long. The sequence is cut down to CDR3 DNA, 48 bases in frame from base 1. CDR1 KGHDR and CDR2 SFDVKD are derived from the germline V gene. The specimen was peripheral blood, collected on day 0 of AZD1222 vaccination. The TCR comes from an adult in good health. This receptor chain uses TRBV24-1 and TRBJ2-1; possibly the D gene is TRBD1, per 6 matching bases. The CDR3 region: CATSVATGQYYNEQFF. The DNA sequence reads TGTGCCACCAGTGTAGCCACGGGACAATACTACAATGAGCAGTTCTTC.